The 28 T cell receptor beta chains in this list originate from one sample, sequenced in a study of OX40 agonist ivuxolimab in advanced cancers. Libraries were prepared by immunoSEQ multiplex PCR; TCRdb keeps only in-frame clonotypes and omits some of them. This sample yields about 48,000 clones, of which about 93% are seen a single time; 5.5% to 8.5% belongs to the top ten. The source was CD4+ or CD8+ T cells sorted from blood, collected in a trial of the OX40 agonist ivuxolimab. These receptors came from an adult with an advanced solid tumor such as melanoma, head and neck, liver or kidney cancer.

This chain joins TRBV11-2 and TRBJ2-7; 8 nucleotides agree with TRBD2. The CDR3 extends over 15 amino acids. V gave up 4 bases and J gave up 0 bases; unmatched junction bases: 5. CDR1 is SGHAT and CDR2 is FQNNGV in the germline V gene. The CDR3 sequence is CASSWGSGSSYEQYF. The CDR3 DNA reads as TGTGCCAGCAGCTGGGGAAGCGGGAGCTCCTACGAGCAGTACTTC.

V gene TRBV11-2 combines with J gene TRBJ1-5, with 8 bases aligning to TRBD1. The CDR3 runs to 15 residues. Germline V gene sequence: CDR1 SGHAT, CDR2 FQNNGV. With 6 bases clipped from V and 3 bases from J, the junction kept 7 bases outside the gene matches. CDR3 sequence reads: CASSTGGNDNQPQHF. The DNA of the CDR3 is TGTGCCAGCAGTACAGGGGGAAACGACAATCAGCCCCAGCATTTT.

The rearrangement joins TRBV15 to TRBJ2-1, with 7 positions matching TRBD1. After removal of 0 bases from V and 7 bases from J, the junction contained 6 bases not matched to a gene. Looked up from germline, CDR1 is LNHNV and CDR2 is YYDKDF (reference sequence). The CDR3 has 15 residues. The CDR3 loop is CATSRDRARGNEQFF. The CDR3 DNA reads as TGTGCCACCAGCAGAGATCGCGCCAGGGGGAATGAGCAGTTCTTC. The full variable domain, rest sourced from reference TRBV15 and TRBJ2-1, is DAMVIQNPRYQVTQFGKPVTLSCSQTLNHNVMYWYQQKSSQAPKLLFHYYDKDFNNEADTPDNFQSRRPNTSFCFLDIRSPGLGDTAMYLCATSRDRARGNEQFFGPGTRLTVL.

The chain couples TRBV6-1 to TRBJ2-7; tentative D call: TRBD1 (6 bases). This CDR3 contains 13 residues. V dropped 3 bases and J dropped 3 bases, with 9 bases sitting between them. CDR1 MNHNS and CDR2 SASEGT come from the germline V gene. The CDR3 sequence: CASSDGQLYEQYV. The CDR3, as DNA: TGTGCCAGCAGTGACGGACAGCTCTACGAGCAGTACGTC.

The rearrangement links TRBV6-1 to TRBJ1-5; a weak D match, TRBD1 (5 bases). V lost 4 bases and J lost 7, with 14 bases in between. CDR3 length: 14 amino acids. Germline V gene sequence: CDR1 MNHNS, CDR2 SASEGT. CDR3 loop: CASSAPGRDQPQHF. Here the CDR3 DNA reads TGTGCCAGCAGTGCTCCGGGGAGGGACCAGCCCCAGCATTTT.

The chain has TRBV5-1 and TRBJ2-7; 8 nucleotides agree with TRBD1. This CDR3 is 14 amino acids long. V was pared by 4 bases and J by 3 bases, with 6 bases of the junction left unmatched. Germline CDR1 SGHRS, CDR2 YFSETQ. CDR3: CASSPGTGDYEQYF. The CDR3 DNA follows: TGCGCCAGCAGCCCCGGGACAGGCGACTACGAGCAGTACTTC.

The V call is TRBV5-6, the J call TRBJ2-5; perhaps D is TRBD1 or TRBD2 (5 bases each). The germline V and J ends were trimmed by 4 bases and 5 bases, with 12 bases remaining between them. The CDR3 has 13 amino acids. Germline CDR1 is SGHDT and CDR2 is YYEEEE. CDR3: CASSPQGVETQYF. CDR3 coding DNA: TGTGCCAGCAGCCCTCAGGGAGTTGAGACCCAGTACTTC.

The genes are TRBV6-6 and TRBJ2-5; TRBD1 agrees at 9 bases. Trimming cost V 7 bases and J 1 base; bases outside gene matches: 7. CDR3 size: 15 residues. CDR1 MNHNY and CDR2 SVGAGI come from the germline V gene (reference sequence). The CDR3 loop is CASKPGTGTQETQYF. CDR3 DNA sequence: TGTGCCAGCAAACCAGGGACAGGGACCCAAGAGACCCAGTACTTC.

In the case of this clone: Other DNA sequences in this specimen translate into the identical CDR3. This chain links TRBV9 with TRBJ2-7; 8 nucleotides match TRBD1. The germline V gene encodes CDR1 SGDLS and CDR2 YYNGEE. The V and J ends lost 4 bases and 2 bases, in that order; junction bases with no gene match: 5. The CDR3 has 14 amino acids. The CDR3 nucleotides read TGTGCCAGCAGCCCAGGACAGGGTCCCTACGAGCAGTACTTC. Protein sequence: CASSPGQGPYEQYF.

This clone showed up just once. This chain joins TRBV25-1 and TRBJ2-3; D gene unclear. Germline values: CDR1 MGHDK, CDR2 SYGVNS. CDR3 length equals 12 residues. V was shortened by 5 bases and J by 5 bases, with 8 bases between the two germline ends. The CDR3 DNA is TGTGCCAGCAGTCCCGTCGGAGATACGCAGTATTTT. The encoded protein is CASSPVGDTQYF.

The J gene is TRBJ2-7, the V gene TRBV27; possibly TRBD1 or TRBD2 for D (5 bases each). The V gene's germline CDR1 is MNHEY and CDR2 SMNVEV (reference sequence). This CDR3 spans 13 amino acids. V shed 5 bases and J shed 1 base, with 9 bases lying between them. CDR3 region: CASSGGTSYEQYF. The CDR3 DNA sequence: TGTGCCAGCAGTGGGGGTACGTCCTACGAGCAGTACTTC.

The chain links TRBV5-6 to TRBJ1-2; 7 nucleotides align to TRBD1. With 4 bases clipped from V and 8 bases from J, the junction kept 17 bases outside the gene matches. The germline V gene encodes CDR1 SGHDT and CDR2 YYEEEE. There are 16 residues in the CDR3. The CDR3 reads CASSEGGLGSDLGYTF. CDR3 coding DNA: TGTGCCAGCAGCGAAGGGGGCTTGGGGTCGGATTTGGGCTACACCTTC.

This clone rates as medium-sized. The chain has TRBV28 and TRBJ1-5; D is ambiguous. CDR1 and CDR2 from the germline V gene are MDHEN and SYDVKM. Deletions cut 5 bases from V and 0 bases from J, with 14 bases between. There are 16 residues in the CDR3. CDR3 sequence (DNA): TGTGCCAGCAGTCCCCCCCAGCCTTATAGCAATCAGCCCCAGCATTTT. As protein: CASSPPQPYSNQPQHF. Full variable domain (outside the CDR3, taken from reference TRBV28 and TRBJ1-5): DVKVTQSSRYLVKRTGEKVFLECVQDMDHENMFWYRQDPGLGLRLIYFSYDVKMKEKGDIPEGYSVSREKKERFSLILESASTNQTSMYLCASSPPQPYSNQPQHFGDGTRLSIL.

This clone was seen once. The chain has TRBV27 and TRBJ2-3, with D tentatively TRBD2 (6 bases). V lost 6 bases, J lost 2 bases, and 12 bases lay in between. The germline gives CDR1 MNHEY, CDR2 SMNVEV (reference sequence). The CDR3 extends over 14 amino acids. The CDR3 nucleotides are TGTGCCAGCAGCCGGGACTTAAACACAGATACGCAGTATTTT. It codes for CASSRDLNTDTQYF.

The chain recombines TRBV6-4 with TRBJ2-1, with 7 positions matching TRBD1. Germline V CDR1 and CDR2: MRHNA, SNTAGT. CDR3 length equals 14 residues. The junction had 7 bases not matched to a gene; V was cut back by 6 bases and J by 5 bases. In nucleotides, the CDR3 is TGTGCCAGCAGCCCGGGACAGCCTAACAATGAGCAGTTCTTC. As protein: CASSPGQPNNEQFF.

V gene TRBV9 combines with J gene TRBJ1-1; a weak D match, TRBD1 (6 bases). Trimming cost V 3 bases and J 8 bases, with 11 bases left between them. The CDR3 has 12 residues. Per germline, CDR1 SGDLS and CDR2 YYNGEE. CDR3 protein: CASSGIGQEAFF. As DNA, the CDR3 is TGTGCCAGCAGCGGAATCGGACAGGAAGCTTTCTTT.

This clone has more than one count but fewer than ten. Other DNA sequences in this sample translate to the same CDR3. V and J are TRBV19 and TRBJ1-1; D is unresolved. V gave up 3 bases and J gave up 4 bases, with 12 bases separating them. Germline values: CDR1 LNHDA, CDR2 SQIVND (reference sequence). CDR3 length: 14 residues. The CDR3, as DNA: TGTGCCAGTAGTATGGGAGGGATGGGCACTGAAGCTTTCTTT. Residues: CASSMGGMGTEAFF.

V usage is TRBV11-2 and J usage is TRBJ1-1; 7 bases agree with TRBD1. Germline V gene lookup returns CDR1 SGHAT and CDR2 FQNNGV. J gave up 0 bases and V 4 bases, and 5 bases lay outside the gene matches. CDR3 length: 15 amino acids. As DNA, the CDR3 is TGTGCCAGCAGCTCCAAGACAGGGCTGAACACTGAAGCTTTCTTT. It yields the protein CASSSKTGLNTEAFF.

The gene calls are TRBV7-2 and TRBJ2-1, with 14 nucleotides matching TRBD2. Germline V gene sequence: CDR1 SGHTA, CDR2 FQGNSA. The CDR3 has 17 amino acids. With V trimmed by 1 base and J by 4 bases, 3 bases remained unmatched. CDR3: CASSLEGTSGRYNEQFF. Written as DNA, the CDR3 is TGTGCCAGCAGCTTAGAAGGGACTAGCGGGAGATACAATGAGCAGTTCTTC.

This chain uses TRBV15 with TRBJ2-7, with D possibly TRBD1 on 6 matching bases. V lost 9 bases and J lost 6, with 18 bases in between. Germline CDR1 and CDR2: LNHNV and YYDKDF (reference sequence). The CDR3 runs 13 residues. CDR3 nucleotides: TGTGCCACGGGAACCGGGCCCAGGGGCGAGCAGTACGTC. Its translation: CATGTGPRGEQYV.

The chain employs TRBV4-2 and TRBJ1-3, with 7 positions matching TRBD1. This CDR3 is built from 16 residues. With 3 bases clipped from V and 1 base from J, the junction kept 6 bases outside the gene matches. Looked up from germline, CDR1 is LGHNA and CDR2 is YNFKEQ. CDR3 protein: CASSQDNRGSGNTIYF. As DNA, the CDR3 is TGTGCCAGCAGCCAGGACAACAGGGGTTCTGGAAACACCATATATTTT.

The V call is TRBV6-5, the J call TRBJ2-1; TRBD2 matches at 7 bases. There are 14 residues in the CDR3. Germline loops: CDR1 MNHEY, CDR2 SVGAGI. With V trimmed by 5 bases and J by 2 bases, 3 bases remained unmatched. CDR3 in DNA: TGTGCCAGCAGTCCCCGGGGGGCCTACAATGAGCAGTTCTTC. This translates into CASSPRGAYNEQFF.

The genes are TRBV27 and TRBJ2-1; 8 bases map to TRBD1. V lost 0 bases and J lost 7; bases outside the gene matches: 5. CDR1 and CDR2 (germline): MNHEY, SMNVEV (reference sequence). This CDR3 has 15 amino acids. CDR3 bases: TGTGCCAGCAGTTTATCAACAGGGGGTTATAATGAGCAGTTCTTC. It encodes CASSLSTGGYNEQFF.

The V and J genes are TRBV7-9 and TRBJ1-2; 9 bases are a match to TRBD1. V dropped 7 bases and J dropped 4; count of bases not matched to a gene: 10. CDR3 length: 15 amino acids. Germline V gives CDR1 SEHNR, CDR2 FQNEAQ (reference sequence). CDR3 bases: TGTGCCAGCAACACACAGGGGGCGCTTGGCTATGGCTACACCTTC. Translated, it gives CASNTQGALGYGYTF.

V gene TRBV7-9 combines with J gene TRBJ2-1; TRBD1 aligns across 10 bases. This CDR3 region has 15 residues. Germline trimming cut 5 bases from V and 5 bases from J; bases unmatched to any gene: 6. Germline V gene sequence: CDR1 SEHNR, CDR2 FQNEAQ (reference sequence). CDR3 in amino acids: CASSPKDRGNNEQFF. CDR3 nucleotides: TGTGCCAGCAGCCCAAAGGACAGGGGGAACAATGAGCAGTTCTTC.

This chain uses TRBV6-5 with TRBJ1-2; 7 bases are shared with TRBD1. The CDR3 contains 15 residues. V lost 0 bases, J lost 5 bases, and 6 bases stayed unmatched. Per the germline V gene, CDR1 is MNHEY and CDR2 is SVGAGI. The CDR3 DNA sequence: TGTGCCAGCAGTTACTCAGAGGGGGCCGGTTATGGCTACACCTTC. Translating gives CASSYSEGAGYGYTF.

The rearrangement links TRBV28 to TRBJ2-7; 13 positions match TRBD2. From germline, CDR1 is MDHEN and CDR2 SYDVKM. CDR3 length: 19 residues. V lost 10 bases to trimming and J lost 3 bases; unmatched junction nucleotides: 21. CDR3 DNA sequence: TGTGCCAACACCCCACAGGGGGCGATAGGACTAGCGGGGGACTACGAGCAGTACGTC. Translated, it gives CANTPQGAIGLAGDYEQYV.

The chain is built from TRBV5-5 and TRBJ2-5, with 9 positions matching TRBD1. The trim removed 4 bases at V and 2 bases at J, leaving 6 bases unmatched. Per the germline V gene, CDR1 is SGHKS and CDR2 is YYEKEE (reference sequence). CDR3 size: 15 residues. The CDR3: CASSPLGTGQETQYF. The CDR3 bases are TGTGCCAGCAGCCCACTCGGGACAGGGCAAGAGACCCAGTACTTC.